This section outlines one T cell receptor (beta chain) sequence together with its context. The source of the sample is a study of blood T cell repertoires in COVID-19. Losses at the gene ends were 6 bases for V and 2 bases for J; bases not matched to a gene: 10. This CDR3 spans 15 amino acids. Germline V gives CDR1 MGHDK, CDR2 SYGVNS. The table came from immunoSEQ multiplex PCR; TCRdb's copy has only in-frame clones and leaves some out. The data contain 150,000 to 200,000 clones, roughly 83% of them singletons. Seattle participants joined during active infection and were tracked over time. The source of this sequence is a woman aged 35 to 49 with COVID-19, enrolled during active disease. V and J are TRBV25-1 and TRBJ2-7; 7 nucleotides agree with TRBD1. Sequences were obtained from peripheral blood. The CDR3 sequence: CASSRSWDSPYEQYF. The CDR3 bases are TGTGCCAGCAGCCGGTCTTGGGACAGTCCCTACGAGCAGTACTTC.